A single TCR beta chain is shown here with its context. As processed by the authors: Scientists estimated how many nucleated cells there were by amplifying reference gene primers. Clones were read by immunoSEQ multiplex PCR, and TCRdb kept only the in-frame ones, dropping some. For V, J and clone size, that table is used; D and trimming come from the DNA. The table shows over 20,000 clones, with roughly 80% occurring only once. This record comes from a study of blood T cell repertoires in COVID-19. V was pared by 2 bases and J by 4 bases, with 13 bases between. The CDR3 is 14 residues long. Germline CDR1 and CDR2: SGHNT and YYREEE (reference sequence).

The specimen sequenced was peripheral blood. This chain uses TRBV5-4 with TRBJ2-7, with D tentatively TRBD1 (6 bases). The source of this sequence is a man in his forties or fifties with active or convalescent COVID-19. The CDR3: CASSFGDTEYEQYF. CDR3 nucleotides: TGTGCCAGCAGCTTCGGGGACACCGAGTACGAGCAGTACTTC.